This TCR beta chain was identified during a study of CD4+ T cells in melanoma. Regarding the study as a whole: A reported correlation linked neoantigen-specific CD4+ T cells to CD8+, macrophage and B cell function. Reportedly, melanoma neoantigen-specific CD4+ T cells showed varied differentiation states.

Method: immunoSEQ multiplex PCR; TCRdb's copy keeps in-frame clones and lacks some. The sample lists over 100,000 clones, 80% to 95% seen once, with less than 4% in the top ten. Turning to this clone: Its antigen remains unknown.

CDR1 KGHSH and CDR2 LQKENI come from the germline V gene. Deletions cut 2 bases from V and 5 bases from J, with 7 bases between. CDR3 length: 12 amino acids. The V gene is TRBV18, the J gene TRBJ2-7; D remains ambiguous. Input material: peripheral blood. The receptor was isolated from a human donor with melanoma. The CDR3 coding sequence is TGTGCCAGCTCACCAGGTTCGGACGAGCAGTACTTC. Translation gives CASSPGSDEQYF.